These 22 T cell receptor beta chains were all obtained from the same sample, sequenced in a study of PD-1 blockade in mismatch repair-deficient tumors. Profiling relied on immunoSEQ multiplex PCR, and the TCRdb table lists in-frame clones only, not all of them. The sample contains 120,000 or so clones, around nine tenths of which appear only once. This specimen was peripheral blood, taken approximately 70 weeks after starting pembrolizumab. Source of these receptors: an adult with mismatch repair-deficient cancer.

This clone occurred once. This chain connects TRBV28 to TRBJ2-7; D remains unclear. The ends were cut back, 4 bases at V and 1 base at J, with 17 bases in the middle. Germline-derived CDR1 and CDR2 are MDHEN and SYDVKM. The CDR3 spans 16 residues. The CDR3 reads CASSSIYKPISYEQYF. The CDR3 nucleotides are TGTGCCAGCAGTTCGATCTACAAGCCCATATCCTACGAGCAGTACTTC.

This chain links TRBV7-8 with TRBJ2-7; D may be TRBD1 (6 bases). Germline V gene lookup returns CDR1 SGHVS and CDR2 FQNEAQ. V lost 5 bases, J lost 2 bases, and 19 bases lay in between. The CDR3 runs to 16 residues. The CDR3 sequence is CASSPRPATGTYEQYF. The CDR3 nucleotides are TGTGCCAGCAGCCCCCGACCCGCCACAGGGACCTACGAGCAGTACTTC. Full variable domain (remainder filled in from reference TRBV7-8 and TRBJ2-7): GAGVSQSPRYKVAKRGQDVALRCDPISGHVSLFWYQQALGQGPEFLTYFQNEAQLDKSGLPSDRFFAERPEGSVSTLKIQRTQQEDSAVYLCASSPRPATGTYEQYFGPGTRLTVT.

The V gene is TRBV2, the J gene TRBJ1-1; TRBD1 agrees at 9 bases. Germline V gene sequence: CDR1 SNHLY, CDR2 FYNNEI. The CDR3 runs to 17 residues. J gave up 3 bases and V 2 bases, and 10 bases lay outside the gene matches. The chain's CDR3 is CASSEMMGQGIDTEAFF. In nucleotides, the CDR3 is TGTGCCAGCAGTGAAATGATGGGACAGGGTATCGACACTGAAGCTTTCTTT.

The CDR3 DNA follows: TGTGCCAGTAGTCCGGCTAGCGGTTACAATGAGCAGTTCTTC. It codes for CASSPASGYNEQFF. This chain connects TRBV19 to TRBJ2-1, with 7 bases fitting TRBD2. Losses at the gene ends were 5 bases for V and 4 bases for J; bases not matched to a gene: 5. CDR1 and CDR2 from the germline V gene are LNHDA and SQIVND (reference sequence). CDR3 length: 14 residues.

The rearrangement links TRBV7-2 to TRBJ1-1, with D hard to call. The CDR3 covers 13 residues. Trimming stripped 3 bases from V and 2 bases from J, with 7 bases between. The germline gives CDR1 SGHTA, CDR2 FQGNSA. The CDR3 coding sequence is TGTGCCAGCAGCTTTAACAGTAACACTGAAGCTTTCTTT. Residues: CASSFNSNTEAFF. The whole variable domain, filled in from reference TRBV7-2 and TRBJ1-1, reads GAGVSQSPSNKVTEKGKDVELRCDPISGHTALYWYRQSLGQGLEFLIYFQGNSAPDKSGLPSDRFSAERTGGSVSTLTIQRTQQEDSAVYLCASSFNSNTEAFFGQGTRLTVV.

The J gene is TRBJ2-1, the V gene TRBV7-2, with 9 bases identical to TRBD2. The V gene's germline CDR1 is SGHTA and CDR2 FQGNSA. With V trimmed by 7 bases and J by 5 bases, 6 bases remained unmatched. CDR3 size: 14 residues. CDR3 sequence reads: CASNSGLANNEQFF. The CDR3 DNA reads TGTGCCAGCAACTCGGGACTAGCTAACAATGAGCAGTTCTTC.

The chain recombines TRBV15 with TRBJ2-1, with 12 bases fitting TRBD2. V dropped 5 bases and J dropped 7; count of bases not matched to a gene: 12. Germline V gives CDR1 LNHNV, CDR2 YYDKDF (reference sequence). CDR3 length equals 17 residues. As DNA, the CDR3 is TGTGCCACCAGCGGGTACCGGACTAGCGGGGTATGGAATGAGCAGTTCTTC. Protein: CATSGYRTSGVWNEQFF.

The chain has TRBV6-6 and TRBJ1-5, with D maybe TRBD1 (5 bases). Germline V gene sequence: CDR1 MNHNY, CDR2 SVGAGI (reference sequence). The CDR3 is 15 residues long. Deletions cut 0 bases from V and 9 bases from J, with 15 bases between. CDR3 protein: CASSYSDGGLRPQHF. The CDR3 DNA reads as TGTGCCAGCAGTTACTCAGACGGGGGGTTGAGGCCCCAGCATTTT.

This chain joins TRBV6-5 and TRBJ2-1; 13 positions match TRBD2. V was pared by 6 bases and J by 8 bases, with 7 bases of the junction left unmatched. CDR1 is MNHEY, CDR2 SVGAGI, per germline. CDR3 length: 15 residues. The CDR3 DNA follows: TGTGCCAGCAGACGTAGGACTAGCGGGAGCTATGAGCAGTTCTTC. As protein: CASRRRTSGSYEQFF.

The chain carries TRBV4-1 and TRBJ2-7, with D perhaps TRBD1 (6 bases). This CDR3 contains 14 residues. Trimming removed 3 bases at V and 2 bases at J, with 11 bases between. Germline V gene data show CDR1 as MGHRA and CDR2 as YSYEKL. CDR3 nucleotide sequence: TGCGCCAGCAGCCAGAGACAGGAAACCTACGAGCAGTACTTC. Protein product: CASSQRQETYEQYF.

V usage is TRBV2 and J usage is TRBJ2-1; no clear D gene. The CDR3 covers 15 residues. V gave up 3 bases and J gave up 0 bases, with 9 bases separating them. CDR1 SNHLY and CDR2 FYNNEI come from the germline V gene. The CDR3 DNA reads TGTGCCAGCAGTGACGGACGGAGCTCCTACAATGAGCAGTTCTTC. It encodes CASSDGRSSYNEQFF.

V usage is TRBV7-8 and J usage is TRBJ2-5; 12 nucleotides align to TRBD2. The junction had 19 bases not matched to a gene; V was cut back by 0 bases and J by 2 bases. The CDR3 is made up of 22 amino acids. Germline V gives CDR1 SGHVS, CDR2 FQNEAQ. The CDR3 coding sequence is TGTGCCAGCAGCTTAGCTTGGACTAGCGGGACACTAGTCAGCTTGGGTCAAGAGACCCAGTACTTC. Amino acid sequence: CASSLAWTSGTLVSLGQETQYF.

The rearrangement links TRBV21-1 to TRBJ2-3; the table's D call TRBD2 went unverified against the DNA. TRBV21-1 is an annotated pseudogene. The CDR3 has 16 residues. The CDR3 spells CASRPKREGSGDTQYF. In nucleotides, the CDR3 is TGTGCCAGCAGACCTAAGAGGGAGGGCTCGGGTGATACGCAGTATTTT.

The chain combines TRBV5-1 with TRBJ1-1; D might be TRBD1 (6 bases). The CDR3 runs to 12 residues. V was shortened by 2 bases and J by 10 bases, with 12 bases between the two germline ends. Germline V gene lookup returns CDR1 SGHRS and CDR2 YFSETQ. CDR3 DNA sequence: TGCGCCAGCAGCTTCCGGGGGGCAGGAGCTTTCTTT. Amino acid sequence: CASSFRGAGAFF.

The chain recombines TRBV19 with TRBJ1-1, with D possibly matching TRBD1 (5 bases). The V gene lost 6 bases and the J gene lost 1 base, with 12 bases spanning the gap. Germline V CDR1 and CDR2: LNHDA, SQIVND (reference sequence). The CDR3 spans 14 residues. The CDR3 region has the DNA TGTGCCAGTAGCGTGGGGCGAGGGAACACTGAAGCTTTCTTT. The encoded protein is CASSVGRGNTEAFF.

This clone came up a few times. Other DNA sequences in the sample encode the same CDR3. The chain joins TRBV5-6 to TRBJ2-7, with TRBD1 matching 9 bases. Germline V gene lookup returns CDR1 SGHDT and CDR2 YYEEEE. The V segment lost 4 bases and the J segment 2 bases; nucleotides outside the gene matches: 4. The CDR3 has 14 amino acids. This chain's CDR3 is CASSPGTGTYEQYF. In DNA, the CDR3 is TGTGCCAGCAGCCCCGGGACAGGGACCTACGAGCAGTACTTC.

The chain couples TRBV25-1 to TRBJ1-1; 8 bases agree with TRBD1. The germline V gene encodes CDR1 MGHDK and CDR2 SYGVNS. This CDR3 comprises 16 residues. The ends lost 4 bases at V and 1 base at J; junction bases unmatched: 8. CDR3 nucleotides: TGTGCCAGCAGTGGGGGGGACAGGAGCAAGAACACTGAAGCTTTCTTT. This translates into CASSGGDRSKNTEAFF.

This chain connects TRBV18 to TRBJ1-5; D uncertain. The V and J ends lost 3 bases and 9 bases respectively, with 15 bases between them. The length of the CDR3 is 14 residues. Per germline, CDR1 KGHSH and CDR2 LQKENI. The CDR3 sequence: CASSPSTAFRPQHF. In DNA, the CDR3 is TGTGCCAGCTCACCTTCAACGGCTTTCAGGCCCCAGCATTTT.

This chain joins TRBV7-8 and TRBJ2-2, with D unclear. The CDR3 is made up of 13 amino acids. The germline V gene has CDR1 SGHVS and CDR2 FQNEAQ. V lost 6 bases and J lost 6, with 11 bases in between. CDR3 amino acids: CASSRVGAGELFF. As DNA, the CDR3 is TGTGCCAGCAGTAGGGTTGGGGCCGGGGAGCTGTTTTTT.

The V gene is TRBV9, the J gene TRBJ2-7, with 9 bases matching TRBD1. The V and J ends lost 2 bases and 6 bases, in that order; junction bases with no gene match: 9. The CDR3 sequence is 15 residues long. Germline CDR1 and CDR2: SGDLS and YYNGEE. This chain's CDR3 is CASSVTDRGLSEQYF. CDR3 DNA sequence: TGTGCCAGCAGCGTCACGGACAGGGGTCTTAGCGAGCAGTACTTC.

The rearrangement links TRBV19 to TRBJ2-1, with TRBD2 as a possible D gene (6 bases). V lost 5 bases, J lost 8 bases, and 22 bases lay in between. The germline gives CDR1 LNHDA, CDR2 SQIVND (reference sequence). This CDR3 has 16 residues. The CDR3, as DNA: TGTGCCAGTAGTTCTCTCGACGGGAGTCGTCGCCATGAGCAGTTCTTC. Its protein product is CASSSLDGSRRHEQFF.

This chain uses TRBV6-6 with TRBJ2-7; 7 bases fit TRBD1. Germline V gene lookup returns CDR1 MNHNY and CDR2 SVGAGI (reference sequence). This CDR3 has 15 residues. V was pared by 6 bases and J by 4 bases, with 12 bases of the junction left unmatched. CDR3 sequence reads: CASSSATGVRYEQYF. The CDR3 nucleotides read TGTGCCAGCAGCTCTGCTACAGGGGTAAGATACGAGCAGTACTTC.